This entry concerns a single T cell receptor (beta chain). Produced via immunoSEQ multiplex PCR; TCRdb's table is partial and in-frame only. The data hold hundreds of thousands of clones, with about 78% observed a single time. This record belongs to a study of shared clonotypes between healthy human individuals. Germline V gene sequence: CDR1 SQVTM, CDR2 ANQGSEA. The CDR3 is 11 amino acids. The source of this sequence is a woman aged 25 to 45 in good health. Specimen: memory CD4+ T cells sorted from blood. Noted subset: CD45RA-negative fraction. The V and J genes are TRBV29-1 and TRBJ2-5, with D perhaps being TRBD1 or TRBD2 (5 bases each). Here the CDR3 DNA reads TGCGGGTTCAGGGTAGCGGAGACCCAGTACTTC. It codes for CGFRVAETQYF.